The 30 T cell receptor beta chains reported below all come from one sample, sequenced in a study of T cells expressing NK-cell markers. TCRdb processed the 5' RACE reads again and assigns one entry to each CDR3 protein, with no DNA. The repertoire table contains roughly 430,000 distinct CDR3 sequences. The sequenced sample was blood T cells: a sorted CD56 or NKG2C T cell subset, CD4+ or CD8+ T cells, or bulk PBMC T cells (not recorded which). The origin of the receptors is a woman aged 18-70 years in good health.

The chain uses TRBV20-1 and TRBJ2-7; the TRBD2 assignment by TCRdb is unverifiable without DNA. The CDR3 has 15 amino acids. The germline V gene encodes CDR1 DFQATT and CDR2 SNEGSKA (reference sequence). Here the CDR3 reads CSAGLWTSGAYEQYF.

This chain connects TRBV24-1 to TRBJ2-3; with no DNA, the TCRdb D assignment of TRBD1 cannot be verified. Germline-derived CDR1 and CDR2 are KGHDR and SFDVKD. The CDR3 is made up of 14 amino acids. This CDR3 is CATSDRGAKDTQYF.

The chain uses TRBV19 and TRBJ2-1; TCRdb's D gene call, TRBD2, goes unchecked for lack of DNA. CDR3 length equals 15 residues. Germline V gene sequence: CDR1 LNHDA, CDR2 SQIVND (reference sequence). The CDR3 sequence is CASSIQASGRGEQFF.

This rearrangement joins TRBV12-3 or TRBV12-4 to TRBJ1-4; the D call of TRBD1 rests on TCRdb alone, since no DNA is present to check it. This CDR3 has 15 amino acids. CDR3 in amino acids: CASSLPGTAREKLFF.

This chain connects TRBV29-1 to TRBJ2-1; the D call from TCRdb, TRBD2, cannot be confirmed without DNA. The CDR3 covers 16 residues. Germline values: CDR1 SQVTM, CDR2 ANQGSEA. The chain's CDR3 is CSAAASGGLSYNEQFF.

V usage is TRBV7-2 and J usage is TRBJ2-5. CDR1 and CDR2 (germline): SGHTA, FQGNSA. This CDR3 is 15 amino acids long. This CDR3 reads CASSPTRRNQETQYF.

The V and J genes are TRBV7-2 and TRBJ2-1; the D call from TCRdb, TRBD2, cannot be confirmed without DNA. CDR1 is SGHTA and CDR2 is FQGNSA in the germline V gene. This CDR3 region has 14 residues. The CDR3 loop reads CASSSLGSIDEQFF.

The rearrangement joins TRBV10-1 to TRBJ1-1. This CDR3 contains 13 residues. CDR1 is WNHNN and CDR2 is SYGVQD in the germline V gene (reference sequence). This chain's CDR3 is CASSPHGDTEAFF.

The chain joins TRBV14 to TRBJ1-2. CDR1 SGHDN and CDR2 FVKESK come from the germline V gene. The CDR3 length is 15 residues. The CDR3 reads CASSQDPGPNYGYTF.

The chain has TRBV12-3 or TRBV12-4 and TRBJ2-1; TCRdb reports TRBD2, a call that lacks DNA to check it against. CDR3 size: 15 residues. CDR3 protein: CASSELAGHYNEQFF.

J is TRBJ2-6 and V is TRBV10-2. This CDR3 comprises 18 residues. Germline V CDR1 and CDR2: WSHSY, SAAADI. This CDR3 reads CATHNAAYSYSGANVLTF.

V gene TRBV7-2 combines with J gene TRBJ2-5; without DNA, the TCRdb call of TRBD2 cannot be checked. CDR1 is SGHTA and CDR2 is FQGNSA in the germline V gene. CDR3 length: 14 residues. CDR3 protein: CASSLIASLETQYF. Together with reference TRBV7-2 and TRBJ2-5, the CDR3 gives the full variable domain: GAGVSQSPSNKVTEKGKDVELRCDPISGHTALYWYRQSLGQGLEFLIYFQGNSAPDKSGLPSDRFSAERTGGSVSTLTIQRTQQEDSAVYLCASSLIASLETQYFGPGTRLLVL.

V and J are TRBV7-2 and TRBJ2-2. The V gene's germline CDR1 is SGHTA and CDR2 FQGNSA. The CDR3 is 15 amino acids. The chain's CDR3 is CASSLTAANTGELFF.

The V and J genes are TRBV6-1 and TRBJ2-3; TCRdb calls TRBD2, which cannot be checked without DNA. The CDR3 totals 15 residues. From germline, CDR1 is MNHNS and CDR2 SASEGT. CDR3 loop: CASSQTGLAVDTQYF.

The CDR3 sequence: CSAPKQETQYF. This chain uses TRBV20-1 with TRBJ2-5. Germline CDR1 reads DFQATT; CDR2 reads SNEGSKA (reference sequence). This CDR3 has 11 residues.

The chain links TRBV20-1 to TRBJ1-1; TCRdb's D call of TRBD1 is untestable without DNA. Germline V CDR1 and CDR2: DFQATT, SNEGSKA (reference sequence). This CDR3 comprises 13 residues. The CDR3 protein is CSARASGDTEAFF.

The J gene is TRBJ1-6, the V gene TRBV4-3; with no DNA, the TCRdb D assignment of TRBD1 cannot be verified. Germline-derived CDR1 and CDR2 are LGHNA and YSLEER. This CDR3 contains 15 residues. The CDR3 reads CASSPQQGYNSPLHF.

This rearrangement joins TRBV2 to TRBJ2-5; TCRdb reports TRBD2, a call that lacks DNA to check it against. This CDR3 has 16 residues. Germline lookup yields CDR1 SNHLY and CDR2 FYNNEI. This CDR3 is CASRGLAGGGGETQYF. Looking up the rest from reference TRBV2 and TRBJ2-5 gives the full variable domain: EPEVTQTPSHQVTQMGQEVILRCVPISNHLYFYWYRQILGQKVEFLVSFYNNEISEKSEIFDDQFSVERPDGSNFTLKIRSTKLEDSAMYFCASRGLAGGGGETQYFGPGTRLLVL.

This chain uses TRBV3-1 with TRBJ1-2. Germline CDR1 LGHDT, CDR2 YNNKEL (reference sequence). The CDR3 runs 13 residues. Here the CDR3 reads CASSQAQSYGYTF.

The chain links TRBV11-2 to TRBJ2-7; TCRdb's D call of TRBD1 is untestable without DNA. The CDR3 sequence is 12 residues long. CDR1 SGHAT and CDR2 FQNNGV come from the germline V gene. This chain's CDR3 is CASTPQGYEQYF.

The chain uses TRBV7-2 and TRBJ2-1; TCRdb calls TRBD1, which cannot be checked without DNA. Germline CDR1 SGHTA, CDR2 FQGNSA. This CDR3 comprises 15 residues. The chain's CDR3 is CASSPERDRGPEQFF.

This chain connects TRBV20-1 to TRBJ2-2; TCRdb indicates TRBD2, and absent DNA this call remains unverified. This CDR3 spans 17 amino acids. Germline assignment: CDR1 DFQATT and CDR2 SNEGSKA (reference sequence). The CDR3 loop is CSARVGARERSTGELFF.

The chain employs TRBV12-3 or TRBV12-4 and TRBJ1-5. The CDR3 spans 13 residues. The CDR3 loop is CASSLERNQPQHF.

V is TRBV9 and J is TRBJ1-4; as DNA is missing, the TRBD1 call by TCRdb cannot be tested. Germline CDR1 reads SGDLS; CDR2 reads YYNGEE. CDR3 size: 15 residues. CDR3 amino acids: CASSGPGTPNEKLFF.

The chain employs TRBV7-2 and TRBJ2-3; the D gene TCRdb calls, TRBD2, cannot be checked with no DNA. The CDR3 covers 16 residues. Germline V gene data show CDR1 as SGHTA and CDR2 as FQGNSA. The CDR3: CASSPNQMGLGDTQYF.

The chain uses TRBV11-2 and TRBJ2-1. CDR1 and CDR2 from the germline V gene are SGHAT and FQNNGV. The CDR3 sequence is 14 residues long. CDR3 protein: CASSGLQAHNEQFF.

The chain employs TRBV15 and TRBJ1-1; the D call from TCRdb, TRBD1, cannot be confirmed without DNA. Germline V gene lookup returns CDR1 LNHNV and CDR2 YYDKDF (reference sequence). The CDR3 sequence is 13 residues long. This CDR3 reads CATSSGATTEAFF.

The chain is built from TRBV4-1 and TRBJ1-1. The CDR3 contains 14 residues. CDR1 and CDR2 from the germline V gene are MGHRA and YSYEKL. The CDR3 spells CASSQAEYPTEAFF.

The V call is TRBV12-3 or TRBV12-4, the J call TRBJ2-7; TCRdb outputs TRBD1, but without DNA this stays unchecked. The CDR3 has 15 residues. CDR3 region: CASSLLGAGDYEQYF.

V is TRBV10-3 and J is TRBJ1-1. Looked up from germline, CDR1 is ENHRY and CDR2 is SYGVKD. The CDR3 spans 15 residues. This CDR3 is CAISESGEGLAEAFF.